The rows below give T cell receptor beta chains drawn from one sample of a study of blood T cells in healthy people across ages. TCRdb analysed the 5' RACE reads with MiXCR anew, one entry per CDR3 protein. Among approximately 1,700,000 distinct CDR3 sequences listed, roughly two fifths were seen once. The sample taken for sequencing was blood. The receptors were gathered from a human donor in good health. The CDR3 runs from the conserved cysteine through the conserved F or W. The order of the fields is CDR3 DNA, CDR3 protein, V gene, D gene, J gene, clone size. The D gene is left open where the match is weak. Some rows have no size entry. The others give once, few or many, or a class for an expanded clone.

cdr3_nt: TGCAGTGCTAGTCTCGAACAAAGGCATTCACCCCTCCACTTT
cdr3_aa: CSASLEQRHSPLHF
v_call: TRBV20-1
d_call: .
j_call: TRBJ1-6
clone_size: few

cdr3_nt: TGCAGCGTTGAAACTTCCAGGGGCTCTGGGGCCAACGTCCTGACTTTC
cdr3_aa: CSVETSRGSGANVLTF
v_call: TRBV29-1
d_call: .
j_call: TRBJ2-6
clone_size: many

cdr3_nt: TGTGCCAGCAGTCCCCCCGGGACGTCTAACTACGGCTACACCTTC
cdr3_aa: CASSPPGTSNYGYTF
v_call: TRBV27
d_call: .
j_call: TRBJ1-2
clone_size: .

cdr3_nt: TGTGCCAGCAGCTCACCGATCCTCTACAATGAGCAGTTCTTC
cdr3_aa: CASSSPILYNEQFF
v_call: TRBV3-1
d_call: .
j_call: TRBJ2-1
clone_size: .

cdr3_nt: TGTGCCAGCAGACCCACCGGGACAGCTAATGAAAAACTGTTTTTT
cdr3_aa: CASRPTGTANEKLFF
v_call: TRBV7-2
d_call: TRBD1
j_call: TRBJ1-4
clone_size: few

cdr3_nt: TGTGCCAGCAGTTACTCTGCAAGGCATCAGCCCCAGCATTTT
cdr3_aa: CASSYSARHQPQHF
v_call: TRBV6-5
d_call: .
j_call: TRBJ1-5
clone_size: .

cdr3_nt: TGCGCCAGCAGCCAACACAGGGAATCCCACAATGAGCAGTTCTTC
cdr3_aa: CASSQHRESHNEQFF
v_call: TRBV4-3
d_call: .
j_call: TRBJ2-1
clone_size: .

cdr3_nt: TGCGCCAGCAGTGTCACAACCAACGAGCAGTACTTC
cdr3_aa: CASSVTTNEQYF
v_call: TRBV10-2
d_call: .
j_call: TRBJ2-7
clone_size: .

cdr3_nt: TGTGCCAGCAAGACAGGACAGTACAATGAGCAGTTCTTC
cdr3_aa: CASKTGQYNEQFF
v_call: TRBV6-6
d_call: .
j_call: TRBJ2-1
clone_size: few

cdr3_nt: TGCGCCAGCAGCCAATCGGGCCGCGGAGAGACCCAGTACTTC
cdr3_aa: CASSQSGRGETQYF
v_call: TRBV4-3
d_call: .
j_call: TRBJ2-5
clone_size: .

cdr3_nt: TGTGCCAGCAGTCCCTCAGATTTAGTTTTTGTCCAAGGGGCGGACGAGCAGTACTTC
cdr3_aa: CASSPSDLVFVQGADEQYF
v_call: TRBV27
d_call: .
j_call: TRBJ2-7
clone_size: .

cdr3_nt: TGCAGTGCTAGAGTTGGGACAGGGGCCTTTTGGGAAAAACTGTTTTTT
cdr3_aa: CSARVGTGAFWEKLFF
v_call: TRBV20-1
d_call: TRBD1
j_call: TRBJ1-4
clone_size: once

cdr3_nt: TGTGCCAGCAGCTTAGTAACGGTTAGGATAACTGAAGCTTTCTTT
cdr3_aa: CASSLVTVRITEAFF
v_call: TRBV7-8
d_call: .
j_call: TRBJ1-1
clone_size: .

cdr3_nt: TGTGCCAGCAGAGACGGGACAGCTCAAGAGACCCAGTACTTC
cdr3_aa: CASRDGTAQETQYF
v_call: TRBV6-5
d_call: TRBD1
j_call: TRBJ2-5
clone_size: .

cdr3_nt: TGTGCCAGGACAGAACCAGACTATGGCTACACCTTC
cdr3_aa: CARTEPDYGYTF
v_call: TRBV2
d_call: .
j_call: TRBJ1-2
clone_size: .

cdr3_nt: TGTGCCAGCAGCTTACCGCCTGGGGTAGTGGGAGGTGGTGAGCAGTTCTTC
cdr3_aa: CASSLPPGVVGGGEQFF
v_call: TRBV7-2
d_call: .
j_call: TRBJ2-1
clone_size: few

cdr3_nt: TGTGCCAGCAGGCCCGGATCGGGTGTTAACACTGAAGCTTTCTTT
cdr3_aa: CASRPGSGVNTEAFF
v_call: TRBV6-1
d_call: .
j_call: TRBJ1-1
clone_size: .

cdr3_nt: TGCAGTGCTCTCCAGGGGTCGGAGGGCTACACCTTC
cdr3_aa: CSALQGSEGYTF
v_call: TRBV20-1
d_call: .
j_call: TRBJ1-2
clone_size: .

cdr3_nt: TGTGCCGTCCACAGGGGCCACCCCGGGACAGATACGCAGTATTTT
cdr3_aa: CAVHRGHPGTDTQYF
v_call: TRBV6-5
d_call: TRBD1
j_call: TRBJ2-3
clone_size: once

cdr3_nt: TGTGCCAGCAGCGCCACACAAGCCGGGACTCCGCAGTATTTT
cdr3_aa: CASSATQAGTPQYF
v_call: TRBV9
d_call: .
j_call: TRBJ2-3
clone_size: few

cdr3_nt: TGCGCCAGCAGCCAAGAGGGGGCAGGGGCCGAGAATAACTATGGCTACACCTTC
cdr3_aa: CASSQEGAGAENNYGYTF
v_call: TRBV4-3
d_call: .
j_call: TRBJ1-2
clone_size: few

cdr3_nt: TGCAGCACATACACAGGCACAGATACGCAGTATTTT
cdr3_aa: CSTYTGTDTQYF
v_call: TRBV29-1
d_call: .
j_call: TRBJ2-3
clone_size: .

cdr3_nt: TGCAGCGTTGGGGACAACAGCAATCAGCCCCAGCATTTT
cdr3_aa: CSVGDNSNQPQHF
v_call: TRBV29-1
d_call: .
j_call: TRBJ1-5
clone_size: .

cdr3_nt: TGTGCCAGCAGCGGACTGACAGGACAGGGTGGATCACCCCTCCACTTT
cdr3_aa: CASSGLTGQGGSPLHF
v_call: TRBV9
d_call: TRBD1
j_call: TRBJ1-6
clone_size: few

cdr3_nt: TGCGCCAGCAGCCATGTAGCGGAGGGTGGCTACGAGCAGTACTTC
cdr3_aa: CASSHVAEGGYEQYF
v_call: TRBV4-3
d_call: .
j_call: TRBJ2-7
clone_size: .

cdr3_nt: TGTGCCAGCAGCCCCCGGGACAGGGAAGCTGGCTACACCTTC
cdr3_aa: CASSPRDREAGYTF
v_call: TRBV4-2
d_call: TRBD1
j_call: TRBJ1-2
clone_size: .

cdr3_nt: TGTGCCACCAGCAGCATACAGCCTGAAGCTTTCTTT
cdr3_aa: CATSSIQPEAFF
v_call: TRBV15
d_call: .
j_call: TRBJ1-1
clone_size: .

cdr3_nt: TGTGCCAGCAGCCAACTGGGCAGGGTCCACGAGCAGTACTTC
cdr3_aa: CASSQLGRVHEQYF
v_call: TRBV13
d_call: .
j_call: TRBJ2-7
clone_size: .

cdr3_nt: TGTGCCAGCAACTCTAGGGACGGCTCCTACAATGAGCAGTTCTTC
cdr3_aa: CASNSRDGSYNEQFF
v_call: TRBV9
d_call: .
j_call: TRBJ2-1
clone_size: many

cdr3_nt: TGTGCCACCAGTGAGGGCTTGGGACTAAAGGGCGGCGAGACCCAGTACTTC
cdr3_aa: CATSEGLGLKGGETQYF
v_call: TRBV24-1
d_call: TRBD2
j_call: TRBJ2-5
clone_size: few

cdr3_nt: TGTGCCATCAGCTCTAGCGGGGCGGAAGAGACCCAGTACTTC
cdr3_aa: CAISSSGAEETQYF
v_call: TRBV10-3
d_call: TRBD2
j_call: TRBJ2-5
clone_size: .

cdr3_nt: TGCGCCAGCAGACGGGACAGGGCGGCCACTGAAGCTTTCTTT
cdr3_aa: CASRRDRAATEAFF
v_call: TRBV5-1
d_call: TRBD1
j_call: TRBJ1-1
clone_size: .

cdr3_nt: TGTGCCAGCAGTGAATCCCGAGAGACCCACTACTTC
cdr3_aa: CASSESRETHYF
v_call: TRBV25-1
d_call: .
j_call: TRBJ2-5
clone_size: .

cdr3_nt: TGCGCCAGCAGCAACGGACAGGGGCTGAACTATGGCTACACCTTC
cdr3_aa: CASSNGQGLNYGYTF
v_call: TRBV5-1
d_call: TRBD1
j_call: TRBJ1-2
clone_size: .

cdr3_nt: TGTGCCAGCAGTGGCGGAGGCTCTGGAAACACCATATATTTT
cdr3_aa: CASSGGGSGNTIYF
v_call: TRBV7-9
d_call: .
j_call: TRBJ1-3
clone_size: few

cdr3_nt: TGTGCCAGCAGCCAAGATCTATGGCGGGGGGGCCGGTTGCCCAATGAGCAGTTCTTC
cdr3_aa: CASSQDLWRGGRLPNEQFF
v_call: TRBV4-2
d_call: TRBD2
j_call: TRBJ2-1
clone_size: few

cdr3_nt: TGTGCCAGCAGTTCACCTAGCGAGAATGAGCAGTTCTTC
cdr3_aa: CASSSPSENEQFF
v_call: TRBV28
d_call: .
j_call: TRBJ2-1
clone_size: .

cdr3_nt: TGTGCCAGCAGCTTGGAATGGGAGCACGGCTACACCTTC
cdr3_aa: CASSLEWEHGYTF
v_call: TRBV5-5
d_call: .
j_call: TRBJ1-2
clone_size: few

cdr3_nt: TGTGCCAGCAGTTTAATGCCGCGGGGGCGAGAGACCCAGTACTTC
cdr3_aa: CASSLMPRGRETQYF
v_call: TRBV12-3/TRBV12-4
d_call: .
j_call: TRBJ2-5
clone_size: few

cdr3_nt: TGCGCCAGCAGCCAAGATAGCGGGGGGGCCGGCGAGCAGTACTTC
cdr3_aa: CASSQDSGGAGEQYF
v_call: TRBV4-3
d_call: TRBD2
j_call: TRBJ2-7
clone_size: few

cdr3_nt: TGCGCCAGCAGCGGGAGGACAGACTCTGGGGCCAACGTCCTGACTTTC
cdr3_aa: CASSGRTDSGANVLTF
v_call: TRBV5-1
d_call: .
j_call: TRBJ2-6
clone_size: .

cdr3_nt: TGCGCCAGCAGCCAAACCATCGAAGTCGAGTGGGCTAATGAAAAACTGTTTTTT
cdr3_aa: CASSQTIEVEWANEKLFF
v_call: TRBV4-1
d_call: .
j_call: TRBJ1-4
clone_size: .

cdr3_nt: TGTGCCAGCAGCGTAAGCGGGGGCAATGGGGCCAACGTCCTGACTTTC
cdr3_aa: CASSVSGGNGANVLTF
v_call: TRBV9
d_call: TRBD2
j_call: TRBJ2-6
clone_size: few

cdr3_nt: TGTGCCAGCAGCTTGGGGGTCCGGGGGAGGCAGTACTTC
cdr3_aa: CASSLGVRGRQYF
v_call: TRBV7-8
d_call: .
j_call: TRBJ2-7
clone_size: .

cdr3_nt: TGTGCCAGCAGTTCCAATCCGGGACAAGGGAATTCACCCCTCTACTTT
cdr3_aa: CASSSNPGQGNSPLYF
v_call: TRBV5-5
d_call: .
j_call: TRBJ1-6
clone_size: .

cdr3_nt: TGTGCCAGCAGCCAGGCGACAGGGGACCCCTATGGCTACACCTTC
cdr3_aa: CASSQATGDPYGYTF
v_call: TRBV4-2
d_call: TRBD1
j_call: TRBJ1-2
clone_size: .

cdr3_nt: TGTGCCAGCAGCCACGACCGGTACTCTAGCACAGATACGCAGTATTTT
cdr3_aa: CASSHDRYSSTDTQYF
v_call: TRBV6-6
d_call: .
j_call: TRBJ2-3
clone_size: .

cdr3_nt: TGTGCCAGCAGCTTAGATCGGCAGTTATATGGCTACACCTTC
cdr3_aa: CASSLDRQLYGYTF
v_call: TRBV7-2
d_call: .
j_call: TRBJ1-2
clone_size: .

cdr3_nt: TGCGCCAGCAGCCGAGCGGGGGTGGAGACCCAGTACTTC
cdr3_aa: CASSRAGVETQYF
v_call: TRBV4-1
d_call: TRBD2
j_call: TRBJ2-5
clone_size: .

cdr3_nt: TGTGCCAGCAGCCATGGACCGATGCCTGGGGCAGGGGACGAGCAGTACTTC
cdr3_aa: CASSHGPMPGAGDEQYF
v_call: TRBV4-2
d_call: .
j_call: TRBJ2-7
clone_size: .

cdr3_nt: TGTGCTAGCAGCTTAGTAGAGGGTCATGAGCAGTTCTTC
cdr3_aa: CASSLVEGHEQFF
v_call: TRBV7-7
d_call: .
j_call: TRBJ2-1
clone_size: .